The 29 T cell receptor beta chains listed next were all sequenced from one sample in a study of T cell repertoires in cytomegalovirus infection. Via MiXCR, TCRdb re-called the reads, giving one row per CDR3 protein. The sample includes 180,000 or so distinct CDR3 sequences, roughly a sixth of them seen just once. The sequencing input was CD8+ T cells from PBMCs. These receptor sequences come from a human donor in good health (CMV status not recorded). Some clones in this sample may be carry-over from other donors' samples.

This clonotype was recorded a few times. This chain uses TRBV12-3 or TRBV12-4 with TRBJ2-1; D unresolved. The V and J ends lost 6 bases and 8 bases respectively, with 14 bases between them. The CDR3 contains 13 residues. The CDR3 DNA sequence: TGTGCCAGCAGCCTTATCACCCCTCATGAGCAGTTCTTC. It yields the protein CASSLITPHEQFF.

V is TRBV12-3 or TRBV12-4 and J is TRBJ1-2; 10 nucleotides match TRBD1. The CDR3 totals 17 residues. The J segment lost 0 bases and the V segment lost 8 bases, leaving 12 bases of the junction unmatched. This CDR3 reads CASDRHRDRGSNYGYTF. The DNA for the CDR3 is TGTGCCAGCGACCGACACCGGGACAGGGGCTCTAACTATGGCTACACCTTC.

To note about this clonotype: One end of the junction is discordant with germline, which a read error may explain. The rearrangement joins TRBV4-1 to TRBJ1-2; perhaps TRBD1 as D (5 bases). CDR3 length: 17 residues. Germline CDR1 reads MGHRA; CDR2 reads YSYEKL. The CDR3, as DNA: TGCGCCAGCACCCAAGGGACCGCTCCGTCCGCTAACTATGGCTACACCTTC. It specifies CASTQGTAPSANYGYTF.

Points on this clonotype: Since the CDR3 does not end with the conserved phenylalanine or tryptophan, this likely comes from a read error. DNA for the CDR3: TGTGCCAGCAGTTTCAACAGGGGATTGAACACTGAAGCTTTCTCT. It translates to CASSFNRGLNTEAFS. The rearrangement links TRBV12-3 or TRBV12-4 to TRBJ1-1; 7 nucleotides line up with TRBD1. The CDR3 covers 15 residues. V trimming: 3 bases; J trimming: 0 bases; junction bases outside the gene matches: 4.

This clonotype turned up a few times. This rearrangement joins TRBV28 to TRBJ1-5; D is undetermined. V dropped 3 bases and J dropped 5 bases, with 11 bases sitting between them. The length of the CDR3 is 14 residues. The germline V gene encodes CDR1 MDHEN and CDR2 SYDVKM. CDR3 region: CASSLTASYQPQHF. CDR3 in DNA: TGTGCCAGCAGTTTGACCGCCAGTTATCAGCCCCAGCATTTT.

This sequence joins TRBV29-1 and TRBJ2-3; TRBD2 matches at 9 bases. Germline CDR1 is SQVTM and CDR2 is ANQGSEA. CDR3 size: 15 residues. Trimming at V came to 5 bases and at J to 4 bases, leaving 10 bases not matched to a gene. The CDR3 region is CSVIPRGGRSDTQYF. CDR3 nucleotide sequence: TGCAGCGTTATCCCGCGGGGGGGCCGTTCAGATACGCAGTATTTT.

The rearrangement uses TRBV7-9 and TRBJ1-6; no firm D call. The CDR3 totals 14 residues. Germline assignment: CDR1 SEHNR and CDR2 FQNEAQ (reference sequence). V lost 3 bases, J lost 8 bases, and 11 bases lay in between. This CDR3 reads CASSFLNSYSPLHF. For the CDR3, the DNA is TGTGCCAGCAGCTTTCTTAACAGCTATTCACCCCTCCACTTT.

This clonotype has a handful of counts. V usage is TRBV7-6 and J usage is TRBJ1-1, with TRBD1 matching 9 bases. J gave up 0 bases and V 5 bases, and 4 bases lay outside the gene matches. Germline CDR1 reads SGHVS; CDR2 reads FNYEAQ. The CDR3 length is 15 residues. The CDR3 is CASSVRDRVNTEAFF. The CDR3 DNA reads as TGTGCCAGCAGCGTAAGGGACAGGGTGAACACTGAAGCTTTCTTT.

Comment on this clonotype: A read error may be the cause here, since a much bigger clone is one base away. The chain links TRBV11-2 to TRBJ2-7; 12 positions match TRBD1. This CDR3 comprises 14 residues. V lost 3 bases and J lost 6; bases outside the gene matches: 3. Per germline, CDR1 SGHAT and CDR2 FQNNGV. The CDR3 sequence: CASSFGTGGFEQYF. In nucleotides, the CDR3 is TGTGCCAGCAGCTTCGGGACAGGGGGCTTCGAGCAGTACTTC.

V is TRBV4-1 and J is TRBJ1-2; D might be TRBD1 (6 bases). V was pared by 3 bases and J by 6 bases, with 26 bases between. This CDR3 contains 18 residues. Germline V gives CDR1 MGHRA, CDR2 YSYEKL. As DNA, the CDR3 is TGCGCCAGCAGCCACGAATCCCGGGACGGCGCAGGGGAGCATGGCTACACCTTC. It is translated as CASSHESRDGAGEHGYTF.

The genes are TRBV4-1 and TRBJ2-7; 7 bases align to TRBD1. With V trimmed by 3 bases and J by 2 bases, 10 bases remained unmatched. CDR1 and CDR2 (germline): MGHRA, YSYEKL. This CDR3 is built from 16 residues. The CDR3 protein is CASSHGVGQAAYEQYF. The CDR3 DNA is TGCGCCAGCAGCCACGGCGTTGGACAGGCAGCCTACGAGCAGTACTTC.

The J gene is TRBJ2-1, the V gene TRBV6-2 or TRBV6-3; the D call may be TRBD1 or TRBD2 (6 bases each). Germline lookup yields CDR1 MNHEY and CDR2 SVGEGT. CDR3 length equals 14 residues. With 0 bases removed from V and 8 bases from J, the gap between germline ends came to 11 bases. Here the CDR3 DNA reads TGTGCCAGCAGTTACTCCGGGGGCATCTATGAGCAGTTCTTC. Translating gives CASSYSGGIYEQFF.

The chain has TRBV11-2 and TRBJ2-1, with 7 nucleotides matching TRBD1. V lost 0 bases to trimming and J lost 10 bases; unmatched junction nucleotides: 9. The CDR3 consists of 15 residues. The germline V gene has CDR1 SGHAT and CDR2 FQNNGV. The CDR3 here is CASSLEQDRAGEQFF. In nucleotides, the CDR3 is TGTGCCAGCAGCTTAGAGCAAGACAGGGCAGGAGAGCAGTTCTTC.

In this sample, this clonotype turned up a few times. The CDR3 nucleotides are TGTGCCAGCAGTGAAAATAACAGGGCAGGCTACGAGCAGTACTTC. Its translation: CASSENNRAGYEQYF. The V and J genes are TRBV2 and TRBJ2-7; tentative D call: TRBD1 (6 bases). The germline V gene encodes CDR1 SNHLY and CDR2 FYNNEI. CDR3 size: 15 residues. V was pared by 2 bases and J by 3 bases, with 14 bases between. Variable domain in full (rest from reference TRBV2 and TRBJ2-7): EPEVTQTPSHQVTQMGQEVILRCVPISNHLYFYWYRQILGQKVEFLVSFYNNEISEKSEIFDDQFSVERPDGSNFTLKIRSTKLEDSAMYFCASSENNRAGYEQYFGPGTRLTVT.

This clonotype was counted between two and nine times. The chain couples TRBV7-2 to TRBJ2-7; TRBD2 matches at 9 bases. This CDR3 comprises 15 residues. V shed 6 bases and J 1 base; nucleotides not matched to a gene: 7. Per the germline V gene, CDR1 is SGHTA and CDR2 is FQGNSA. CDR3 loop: CASRSSGGTSYEQYF. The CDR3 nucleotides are TGTGCCAGCAGATCAAGCGGGGGGACTTCCTACGAGCAGTACTTC. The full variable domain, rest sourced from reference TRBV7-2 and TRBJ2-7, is GAGVSQSPSNKVTEKGKDVELRCDPISGHTALYWYRQSLGQGLEFLIYFQGNSAPDKSGLPSDRFSAERTGGSVSTLTIQRTQQEDSAVYLCASRSSGGTSYEQYFGPGTRLTVT.

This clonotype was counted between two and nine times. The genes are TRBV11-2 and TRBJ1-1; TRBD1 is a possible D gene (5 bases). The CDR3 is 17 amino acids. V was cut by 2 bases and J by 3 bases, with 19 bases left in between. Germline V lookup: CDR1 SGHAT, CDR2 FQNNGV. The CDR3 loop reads CASSLKEGTGIDTEAFF. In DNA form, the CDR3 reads TGTGCCAGCAGCTTAAAGGAGGGGACTGGGATAGACACTGAAGCTTTCTTT.

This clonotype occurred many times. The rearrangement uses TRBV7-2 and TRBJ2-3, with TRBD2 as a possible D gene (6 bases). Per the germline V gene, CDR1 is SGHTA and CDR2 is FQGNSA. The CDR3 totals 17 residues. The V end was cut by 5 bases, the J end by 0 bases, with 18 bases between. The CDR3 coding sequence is TGTGCCAGCAGCCTCCGGTGGGCGGGGTCTAGCACAGATACGCAGTATTTT. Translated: CASSLRWAGSSTDTQYF. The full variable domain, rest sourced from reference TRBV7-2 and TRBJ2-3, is GAGVSQSPSNKVTEKGKDVELRCDPISGHTALYWYRQSLGQGLEFLIYFQGNSAPDKSGLPSDRFSAERTGGSVSTLTIQRTQQEDSAVYLCASSLRWAGSSTDTQYFGPGTRLTVL.

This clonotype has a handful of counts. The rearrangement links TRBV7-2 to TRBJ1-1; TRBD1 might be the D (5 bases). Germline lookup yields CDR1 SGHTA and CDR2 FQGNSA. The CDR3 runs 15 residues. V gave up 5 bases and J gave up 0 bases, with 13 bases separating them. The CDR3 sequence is CASSTPRVLNTEAFF. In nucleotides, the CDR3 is TGTGCCAGCAGCACACCCAGGGTCCTGAACACTGAAGCTTTCTTT.

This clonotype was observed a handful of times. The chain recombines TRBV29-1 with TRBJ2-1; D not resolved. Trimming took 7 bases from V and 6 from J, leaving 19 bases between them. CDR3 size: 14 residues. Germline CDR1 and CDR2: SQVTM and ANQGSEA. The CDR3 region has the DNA TGCAGCGCCCCTCGGAGCAACTATCCCAATGAGCAGTTCTTC. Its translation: CSAPRSNYPNEQFF.

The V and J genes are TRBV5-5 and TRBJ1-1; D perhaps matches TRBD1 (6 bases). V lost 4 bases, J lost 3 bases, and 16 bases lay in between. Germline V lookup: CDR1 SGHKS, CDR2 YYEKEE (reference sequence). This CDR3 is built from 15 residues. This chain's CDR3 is CASSTGRGRDTEAFF. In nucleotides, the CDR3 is TGTGCCAGCAGCACTGGGAGGGGGAGGGACACTGAAGCTTTCTTT.

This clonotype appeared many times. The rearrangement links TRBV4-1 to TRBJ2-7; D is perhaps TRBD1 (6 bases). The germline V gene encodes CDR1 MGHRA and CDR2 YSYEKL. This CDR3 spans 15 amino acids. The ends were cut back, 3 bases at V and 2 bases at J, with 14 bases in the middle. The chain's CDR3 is CASSQGHGDTYEQYF. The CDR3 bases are TGCGCCAGCAGCCAGGGACATGGAGATACCTACGAGCAGTACTTC.

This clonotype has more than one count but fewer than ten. CDR3 in amino acids: CASRGKGSSYNEQFF. The CDR3 DNA sequence: TGTGCCAGCAGGGGCAAAGGGAGCTCCTACAATGAGCAGTTCTTC. The V gene is TRBV28, the J gene TRBJ2-1; D might be TRBD2 (5 bases). V was trimmed by 6 bases and J by 0 bases, leaving 12 bases between them. The V gene's germline CDR1 is MDHEN and CDR2 SYDVKM. The CDR3 is 15 amino acids. Drawing the rest from reference TRBV28 and TRBJ2-1, the complete variable domain is DVKVTQSSRYLVKRTGEKVFLECVQDMDHENMFWYRQDPGLGLRLIYFSYDVKMKEKGDIPEGYSVSREKKERFSLILESASTNQTSMYLCASRGKGSSYNEQFFGPGTRLTVL.

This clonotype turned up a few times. CDR3 region: CASRTAPEGYTF. Written as DNA, the CDR3 is TGTGCCAGCAGAACAGCCCCAGAGGGCTACACCTTC. The chain uses TRBV6-6 and TRBJ1-2; D gene ambiguous. CDR3 size: 12 residues. Trimming took 6 bases from V and 8 from J, leaving 13 bases between them. CDR1 is MNHNY, CDR2 SVGAGI, per germline (reference sequence).

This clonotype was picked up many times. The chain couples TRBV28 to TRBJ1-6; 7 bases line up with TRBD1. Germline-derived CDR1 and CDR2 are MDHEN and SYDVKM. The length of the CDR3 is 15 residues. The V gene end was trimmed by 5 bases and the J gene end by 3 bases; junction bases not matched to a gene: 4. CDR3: CASSLQGSYNSPLHF. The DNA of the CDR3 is TGTGCCAGCAGTCTACAGGGGAGCTATAATTCACCCCTCCACTTT. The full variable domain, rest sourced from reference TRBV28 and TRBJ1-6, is DVKVTQSSRYLVKRTGEKVFLECVQDMDHENMFWYRQDPGLGLRLIYFSYDVKMKEKGDIPEGYSVSREKKERFSLILESASTNQTSMYLCASSLQGSYNSPLHFGNGTRLTVT.

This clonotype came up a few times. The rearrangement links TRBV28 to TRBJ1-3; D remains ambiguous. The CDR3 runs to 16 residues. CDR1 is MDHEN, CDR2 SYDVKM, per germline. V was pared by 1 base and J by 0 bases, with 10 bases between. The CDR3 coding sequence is TGTGCCAGCAGTTTATCGCCAGGACCCTCTGGAAACACCATATATTTT. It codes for CASSLSPGPSGNTIYF.

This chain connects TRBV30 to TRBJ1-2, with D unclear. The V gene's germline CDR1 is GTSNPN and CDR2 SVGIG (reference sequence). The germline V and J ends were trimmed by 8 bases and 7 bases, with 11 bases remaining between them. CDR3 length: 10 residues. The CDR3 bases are TGTGCCGGAGTGTCCGGTGGCTACACCTTC. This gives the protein CAGVSGGYTF.

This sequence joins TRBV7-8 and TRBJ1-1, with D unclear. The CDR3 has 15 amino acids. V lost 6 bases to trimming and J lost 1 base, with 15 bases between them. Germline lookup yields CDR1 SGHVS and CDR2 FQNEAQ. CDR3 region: CASSFSSPENTEAFF. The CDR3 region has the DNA TGTGCCAGCAGTTTTTCTTCCCCAGAGAACACTGAAGCTTTCTTT. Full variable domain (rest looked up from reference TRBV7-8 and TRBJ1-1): GAGVSQSPRYKVAKRGQDVALRCDPISGHVSLFWYQQALGQGPEFLTYFQNEAQLDKSGLPSDRFFAERPEGSVSTLKIQRTQQEDSAVYLCASSFSSPENTEAFFGQGTRLTVV.

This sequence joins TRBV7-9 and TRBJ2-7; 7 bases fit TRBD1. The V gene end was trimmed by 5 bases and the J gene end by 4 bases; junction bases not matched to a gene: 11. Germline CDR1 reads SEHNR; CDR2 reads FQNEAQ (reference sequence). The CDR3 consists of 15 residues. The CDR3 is CASSPRGTVAYEQYF. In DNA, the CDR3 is TGTGCCAGCAGCCCGAGGGGGACAGTCGCTTACGAGCAGTACTTC. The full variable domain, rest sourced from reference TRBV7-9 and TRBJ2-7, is DTGVSQNPRHKITKRGQNVTFRCDPISEHNRLYWYRQTLGQGPEFLTYFQNEAQLEKSRLLSDRFSAERPKGSFSTLEIQRTEQGDSAMYLCASSPRGTVAYEQYFGPGTRLTVT.

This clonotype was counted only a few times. CDR3 loop: CASSRKIPGQSTDTQYF. In DNA, the CDR3 is TGCGCCAGCAGCCGTAAAATTCCGGGACAGAGCACAGATACGCAGTATTTT. The rearrangement joins TRBV4-1 to TRBJ2-3; 7 positions agree with TRBD1. V gave up 4 bases and J gave up 0 bases; unmatched junction bases: 10. The CDR3 runs 17 residues. Germline lookup yields CDR1 MGHRA and CDR2 YSYEKL.